This TCR beta chain was profiled in a study of Ad26.COV2.S vaccination and SARS-CoV-2 variants (dated by TCRdb to the early 2020s). At the level of the whole study: Donors in the vaccine arm were drawn from COV1001, a multicentre, randomized, double-blind, placebo-controlled phase I-IIa trial testing Ad26.COV2.S in healthy adults. A total of about 30 samples were included in the TCR-sequenced set, comprising some 20 Ad26.COV2.S vaccine recipients, 5 placebo recipients and 8 SARS-CoV-2 convalescent individuals. Ad26.COV2.S was administered intramuscularly at 5 x 10^10 or 1 x 10^11 viral particles, either as a single shot or as two shots given 56 days apart. TCRbeta repertoire sequencing served as the tool for gauging how specific and how broad the SARS-CoV-2-reactive T cell receptors were following Ad26.COV2.S vaccination. Participants in the trial were split at random into five groups of five each, receiving low-dose or high-dose Ad26.COV2.S once or twice, or else placebo on both occasions. Investigators did not know the trial group allocation while performing experiments and assessing outcomes.

Points on this clone: This clone's antigen is unknown. The sample holds no much larger clone one base away, and base qualities are not on file.

This sample's treatment or condition label indicates: some 20 received Ad26.COV2.S at low or high dose, single or two shots; several received placebo; per-sample allocation not given. For vaccine and placebo recipients, repertoires were sequenced using samples collected on day 63 after the first injection. Between 29 July and 7 August 2020, Cohort 1b enrolled some 25 adults aged 18-55 years at one site in Boston, USA. As a vaccine, Ad26.COV2.S was a replication-incompetent adenovirus type 26 vector that expressed a prefusion-stabilized SARS-CoV-2 spike protein derived from the original Wuhan strain. From V the trimming removes 5 bases and from J it removes 8 bases, while the gene matches leave 8 bases of the junction unaccounted for. Counted from cysteine to phenylalanine, this CDR3 has 13 amino acids. The only DNA kept is the CDR3, 39 bases in frame from the first base. CDR1 and CDR2 (LGHNA, YSLEER) derive from the germline V gene.

What the work shows at the level of the full study, not this receptor alone: The study lacked the statistical power to compare responses across vaccine doses or regimens. The authors noted that total T cell responses may have been underestimated by the TCR breadth and depth analyses. After vaccination, spike-specific CD8+ and CD4+ T cell responses were reported to show substantial breadth. Higher spike-specific TCR breadth was observed in Ad26.COV2.S recipients than in placebo recipients (P = 0.0014). Non-spike TCR breadth was comparable between vaccine and placebo recipients, consistent with the vaccine containing only spike.

The immunoSEQ Assay was used to sequence TCRbeta CDR3 regions. After extraction, genomic DNA underwent amplification by bias-controlled multiplex PCR, followed by high-throughput sequencing. Concerning the study's data processing: To quantify the absolute abundance of every unique TCRbeta CDR3 region, sequences were collapsed and filtered. T cell fraction was estimated by normalization of TCRbeta template counts to usable DNA, with usable DNA being measured through amplification of reference genes present in all nucleated cells. Repertoire TCRs were annotated as SARS-CoV-2-specific by exact matching of V gene, CDR3 amino acid sequence and J gene to a known reactive TCR set. MIRA supplied the reference SARS-CoV-2 TCR set, which was filtered for enrichment in COVID-19-positive ImmuneCODE repertoires so that public or cross-reactive TCRs were removed. Using the MIRA antigens, annotated TCRs were further analysed by specific ORF or by position within an ORF. Depth was the summed frequency of annotated unique rearrangements, while breadth was defined as annotated unique rearrangements over total unique productive rearrangements. Two-sided Wilcoxon rank-sum tests were applied when comparing TCR breadth between groups. Here the immuneACCESS table is served through TCRdb, limited to in-frame sequences with V and J called. Missing clones are a known gap in these copies; in checked studies unresolved V genes cover under half, and the rest lacks a known reason. V, J and clone size are taken as reported in that table, and D and trimming were inferred from the DNA itself. Within this sample are 450,000 to 550,000 clones, with about 89% of them counted one time only. Jointly, the top ten make up 1.7% of the sample.

This sequence originates from a person between 18 and 59 years old who received the Ad26.COV2.S COVID-19 vaccine or a placebo. The V and J genes are TRBV4-3 and TRBJ1-2; 7 middle bases align to TRBD1. The source was peripheral blood, collected in a trial of Ad26.COV2.S vaccine versus placebo. CDR3 sequence: CASSDRVSWGYTF. The sequence in DNA is TGCGCCAGCAGCGACAGGGTGTCGTGGGGCTACACCTTC.